This TCR beta chain was documented in a study of T cell responses to AZD1222 COVID-19 vaccine. Findings and caveats of the study: Close to half of spike-specific TCRs reportedly recognize unmutated variant regions. Of the AZD1222 recipients, only five or six were seropositive at baseline. A mostly white British donor set with more females was recruited, and clonal diversity was possibly underestimated.

Using immunoSEQ multiplex PCR, the repertoire was profiled, and TCRdb retains in-frame clones only, with some absent. The table has under 150,000 clones, 85% to 90% seen once. The study pooled second doses at about 4 or about 12 weeks. Remarks on this clone: Its target is unknown. This sample includes further DNA sequences coding for the same CDR3.

The sequence was collected from an adult who received the AZD1222 COVID-19 vaccine. Specimen: peripheral blood, collected 28 days after the second AZD1222 dose.

CDR3 nucleotide sequence: TGCGCCAGCAGTGCGGTTGAGACCCAGTACTTC. Its protein is CASSAVETQYF. V gene TRBV10-2 combines with J gene TRBJ2-5; D is undetermined. The CDR3 spans 11 residues. The V end was cut by 4 bases, the J end by 5 bases, with 5 bases between. CDR1 is WSHSY, CDR2 SAAADI, per germline.